Listed here are 15 T cell receptor beta chains from one sample, sequenced in a study of T cell repertoires in aging, cancer and after chemotherapy. TRB rearrangements spanning V, D and J were amplified using mixed TRB-A/B primers. Each CDR3 protein gets one entry after TCRdb re-called the multiplex PCR reads with MiXCR. The data hold thousands of distinct CDR3 sequences, with roughly 25% observed a single time. The template was genomic DNA from peripheral blood, not RNA. Sequenced: blood. The receptors originated from a human donor in good health.

The genes are TRBV7-6 and TRBJ2-7; maybe TRBD2 (6 bases). CDR3 length: 17 residues. Trimming left V 1 base short and J 1 base short, with 17 bases between. CDR1 and CDR2 from the germline V gene are SGHVS and FNYEAQ. The CDR3 nucleotides are TGTGCCAGCAGCTTAGAATTGGGGCTAGCGCCGTCCTACGAGCAGTACTTC. This codes for CASSLELGLAPSYEQYF.

Relative to its sample, this clonotype is medium-sized (0.01 to 0.1%). V and J are TRBV6-2 or TRBV6-3 and TRBJ2-7; TRBD1 matches 8 bases. This CDR3 region has 13 residues. Looked up from germline, CDR1 is MNHEY and CDR2 is SVGEGT. J gave up 5 bases and V 5 bases, and 5 bases lay outside the gene matches. The CDR3 DNA follows: TGTGCCAGCAGTAAATCAGGGGGCCACGAGCAGTACTTC. This translates into CASSKSGGHEQYF.

The chain joins TRBV27 to TRBJ1-2, with D tentatively TRBD1 (6 bases). With 6 bases removed from V and 7 bases from J, the gap between germline ends came to 21 bases. The CDR3 has 15 residues. Germline V CDR1 and CDR2: MNHEY, SMNVEV (reference sequence). This CDR3 is CASSRGGGPPGGYTF. CDR3 nucleotides: TGTGCCAGCAGCCGGGGGGGGGGGCCCCCGGGTGGCTACACCTTC.

In its sample, this clonotype was seen a few times. V is TRBV11-2 and J is TRBJ2-3; D is undetermined. The CDR3 runs to 17 residues. Germline-derived CDR1 and CDR2 are SGHAT and FQNNGV. Trimming stripped 0 bases from V and 2 bases from J, with 15 bases between. The CDR3 is CASSLDPRAPNTDTQYF. DNA of the CDR3: TGTGCCAGCAGCTTAGATCCTAGGGCCCCGAACACAGATACGCAGTATTTT.

This clonotype rates as medium-sized (0.01 to 0.1%). The chain uses TRBV11-2 and TRBJ2-1; D may correspond to TRBD1 or TRBD2 (6 bases each). The CDR3 runs to 14 residues. V lost 1 base and J lost 5, with 9 bases in between. Looked up from germline, CDR1 is SGHAT and CDR2 is FQNNGV. The CDR3 nucleotides read TGTGCCAGCAGCTTAGGGGGGGCGGACAATGAGCAGTTCTTC. It encodes CASSLGGADNEQFF.

This clonotype is deemed medium-sized. The J gene is TRBJ1-5, the V gene TRBV30; D gene uncertain. Trimming cost V 0 bases and J 5 bases, with 17 bases left between them. CDR3 length: 16 residues. CDR1 is GTSNPN and CDR2 is SVGIG in the germline V gene (reference sequence). CDR3 region: CAWSVGNQIPYQPQHF. DNA of the CDR3: TGTGCCTGGAGTGTTGGTAACCAGATTCCTTATCAGCCCCAGCATTTT. Drawing the rest from reference TRBV30 and TRBJ1-5, the complete variable domain is SQTIHQWPATLVQPVGSPLSLECTVEGTSNPNLYWYRQAAGRGLQLLFYSVGIGQISSEVPQNLSASRPQDRQFILSSKKLLLSDSGFYLCAWSVGNQIPYQPQHFGDGTRLSIL.

Judged by abundance, this clonotype is medium-sized. The chain joins TRBV7-9 to TRBJ2-7, with D possibly TRBD2 on 7 matching bases. V gave up 1 base and J gave up 1 base, with 17 bases separating them. This CDR3 region has 17 residues. Germline CDR1 SEHNR, CDR2 FQNEAQ (reference sequence). As DNA, the CDR3 is TGTGCCAGCAGCTTAGGGGGGGGGGGCAACGATTCCTACGAGCAGTACTTC. Translating gives CASSLGGGGNDSYEQYF.

This clonotype occurred a few times. The chain carries TRBV20-1 and TRBJ2-3; TRBD2 is a possible D gene (6 bases). Per the germline V gene, CDR1 is DFQATT and CDR2 is SNEGSKA (reference sequence). Trimming left V 3 bases short and J 0 bases short, with 13 bases between. There are 15 residues in the CDR3. In DNA, the CDR3 is TGCAGTGCTAGGACTAGGCGGGGTAGCACAGATACGCAGTATTTT. Translating gives CSARTRRGSTDTQYF.

By share of the sample, this clonotype is medium-sized. The rearrangement links TRBV5-6 to TRBJ1-2, with 8 bases matching TRBD1. CDR3 length: 15 residues. The junction had 6 bases not matched to a gene; V was cut back by 3 bases and J by 2 bases. The germline gives CDR1 SGHDT, CDR2 YYEEEE. The CDR3 DNA sequence: TGTGCCAGCAGCTCGACAGGGGAAGGGAACTATGGCTACACCTTC. This codes for CASSSTGEGNYGYTF. The complete variable domain, with remaining parts taken from reference TRBV5-6 and TRBJ1-2, reads DAGVTQSPTHLIKTRGQQVTLRCSPKSGHDTVSWYQQALGQGPQFIFQYYEEEERQRGNFPDRFSGHQFPNYSSELNVNALLLGDSALYLCASSSTGEGNYGYTFGSGTRLTVV.

This clonotype is judged medium-sized. The gene calls are TRBV19 and TRBJ2-1; maybe TRBD2 (5 bases). The germline CDR1 and CDR2 sequences are LNHDA and SQIVND (reference sequence). This CDR3 is 15 amino acids long. Trimming removed 6 bases at V and 4 bases at J, with 16 bases between. The CDR3 sequence is CASSPAIRRYNEQFF. In DNA, the CDR3 is TGTGCCAGTAGCCCCGCTATCCGGAGGTACAATGAGCAGTTCTTC.

This clonotype has just a few counts. The gene calls are TRBV11-2 and TRBJ2-2; 8 bases are shared with TRBD2. V shed 5 bases and J 5 bases; nucleotides not matched to a gene: 7. The CDR3 consists of 15 residues. Germline V gives CDR1 SGHAT, CDR2 FQNNGV. The CDR3: CASSASGSWTGELFF. CDR3 in DNA: TGTGCCAGCAGCGCAAGCGGGAGTTGGACCGGGGAGCTGTTTTTT.

The rearrangement links TRBV20-1 to TRBJ1-3; D is perhaps TRBD1 (5 bases). The germline gives CDR1 DFQATT, CDR2 SNEGSKA (reference sequence). V was shortened by 3 bases and J by 1 base, with 22 bases between the two germline ends. This CDR3 spans 18 amino acids. CDR3 amino acids: CSARTLPGQGFSGNTIYF. The CDR3 DNA sequence: TGCAGTGCTAGGACACTACCTGGGCAGGGTTTTTCTGGAAACACCATATATTTT.

This clonotype was observed a few times. This rearrangement joins TRBV20-1 to TRBJ2-7; TRBD1 matches 7 bases. The CDR3 covers 15 residues. Germline assignment: CDR1 DFQATT and CDR2 SNEGSKA (reference sequence). Losses at the gene ends were 6 bases for V and 2 bases for J; bases not matched to a gene: 13. CDR3 sequence (DNA): TGCAGTGCCTCCTCTGGGACAGTGAAAGCCTACGAGCAGTACTTC. Translated: CSASSGTVKAYEQYF.

The chain has TRBV20-1 and TRBJ1-6; 7 positions match TRBD1. V lost 0 bases to trimming and J lost 7 bases; unmatched junction nucleotides: 9. Germline V lookup: CDR1 DFQATT, CDR2 SNEGSKA (reference sequence). The CDR3 extends over 16 amino acids. In DNA, the CDR3 is TGCAGTGCTAGAGATCTCCGACAGGGAGTAAATTCACCCCTCCACTTT. Translation gives CSARDLRQGVNSPLHF.

This clonotype was seen more than once but under ten times. The chain joins TRBV18 to TRBJ2-3, with D unresolved. Trimming removed 3 bases from V and 1 base from J, with 11 bases in between. The CDR3 has 15 amino acids. From germline, CDR1 is KGHSH and CDR2 LQKENI. The CDR3 nucleotides are TGTGCCAGCTCACCGTCGGCTAGGGGCACAGATACGCAGTATTTT. Encoded protein: CASSPSARGTDTQYF.